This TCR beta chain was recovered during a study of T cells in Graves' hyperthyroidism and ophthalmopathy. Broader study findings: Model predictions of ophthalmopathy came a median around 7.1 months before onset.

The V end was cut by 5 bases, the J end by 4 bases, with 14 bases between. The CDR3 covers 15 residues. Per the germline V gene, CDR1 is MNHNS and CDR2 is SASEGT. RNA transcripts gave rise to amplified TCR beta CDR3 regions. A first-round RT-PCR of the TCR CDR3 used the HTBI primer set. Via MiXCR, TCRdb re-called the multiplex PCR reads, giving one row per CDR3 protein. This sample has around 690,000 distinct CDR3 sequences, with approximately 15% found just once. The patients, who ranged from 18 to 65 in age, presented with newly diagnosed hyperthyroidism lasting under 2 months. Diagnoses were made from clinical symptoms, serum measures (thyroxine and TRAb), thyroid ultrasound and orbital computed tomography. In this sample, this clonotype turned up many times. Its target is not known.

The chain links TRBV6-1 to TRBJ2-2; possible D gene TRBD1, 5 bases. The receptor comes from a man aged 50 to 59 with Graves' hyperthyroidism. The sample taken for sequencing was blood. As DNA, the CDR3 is TGTGCCAGCAGTTATCTAGACAGCACCACCGGGGAGCTGTTTTTT. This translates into CASSYLDSTTGELFF.